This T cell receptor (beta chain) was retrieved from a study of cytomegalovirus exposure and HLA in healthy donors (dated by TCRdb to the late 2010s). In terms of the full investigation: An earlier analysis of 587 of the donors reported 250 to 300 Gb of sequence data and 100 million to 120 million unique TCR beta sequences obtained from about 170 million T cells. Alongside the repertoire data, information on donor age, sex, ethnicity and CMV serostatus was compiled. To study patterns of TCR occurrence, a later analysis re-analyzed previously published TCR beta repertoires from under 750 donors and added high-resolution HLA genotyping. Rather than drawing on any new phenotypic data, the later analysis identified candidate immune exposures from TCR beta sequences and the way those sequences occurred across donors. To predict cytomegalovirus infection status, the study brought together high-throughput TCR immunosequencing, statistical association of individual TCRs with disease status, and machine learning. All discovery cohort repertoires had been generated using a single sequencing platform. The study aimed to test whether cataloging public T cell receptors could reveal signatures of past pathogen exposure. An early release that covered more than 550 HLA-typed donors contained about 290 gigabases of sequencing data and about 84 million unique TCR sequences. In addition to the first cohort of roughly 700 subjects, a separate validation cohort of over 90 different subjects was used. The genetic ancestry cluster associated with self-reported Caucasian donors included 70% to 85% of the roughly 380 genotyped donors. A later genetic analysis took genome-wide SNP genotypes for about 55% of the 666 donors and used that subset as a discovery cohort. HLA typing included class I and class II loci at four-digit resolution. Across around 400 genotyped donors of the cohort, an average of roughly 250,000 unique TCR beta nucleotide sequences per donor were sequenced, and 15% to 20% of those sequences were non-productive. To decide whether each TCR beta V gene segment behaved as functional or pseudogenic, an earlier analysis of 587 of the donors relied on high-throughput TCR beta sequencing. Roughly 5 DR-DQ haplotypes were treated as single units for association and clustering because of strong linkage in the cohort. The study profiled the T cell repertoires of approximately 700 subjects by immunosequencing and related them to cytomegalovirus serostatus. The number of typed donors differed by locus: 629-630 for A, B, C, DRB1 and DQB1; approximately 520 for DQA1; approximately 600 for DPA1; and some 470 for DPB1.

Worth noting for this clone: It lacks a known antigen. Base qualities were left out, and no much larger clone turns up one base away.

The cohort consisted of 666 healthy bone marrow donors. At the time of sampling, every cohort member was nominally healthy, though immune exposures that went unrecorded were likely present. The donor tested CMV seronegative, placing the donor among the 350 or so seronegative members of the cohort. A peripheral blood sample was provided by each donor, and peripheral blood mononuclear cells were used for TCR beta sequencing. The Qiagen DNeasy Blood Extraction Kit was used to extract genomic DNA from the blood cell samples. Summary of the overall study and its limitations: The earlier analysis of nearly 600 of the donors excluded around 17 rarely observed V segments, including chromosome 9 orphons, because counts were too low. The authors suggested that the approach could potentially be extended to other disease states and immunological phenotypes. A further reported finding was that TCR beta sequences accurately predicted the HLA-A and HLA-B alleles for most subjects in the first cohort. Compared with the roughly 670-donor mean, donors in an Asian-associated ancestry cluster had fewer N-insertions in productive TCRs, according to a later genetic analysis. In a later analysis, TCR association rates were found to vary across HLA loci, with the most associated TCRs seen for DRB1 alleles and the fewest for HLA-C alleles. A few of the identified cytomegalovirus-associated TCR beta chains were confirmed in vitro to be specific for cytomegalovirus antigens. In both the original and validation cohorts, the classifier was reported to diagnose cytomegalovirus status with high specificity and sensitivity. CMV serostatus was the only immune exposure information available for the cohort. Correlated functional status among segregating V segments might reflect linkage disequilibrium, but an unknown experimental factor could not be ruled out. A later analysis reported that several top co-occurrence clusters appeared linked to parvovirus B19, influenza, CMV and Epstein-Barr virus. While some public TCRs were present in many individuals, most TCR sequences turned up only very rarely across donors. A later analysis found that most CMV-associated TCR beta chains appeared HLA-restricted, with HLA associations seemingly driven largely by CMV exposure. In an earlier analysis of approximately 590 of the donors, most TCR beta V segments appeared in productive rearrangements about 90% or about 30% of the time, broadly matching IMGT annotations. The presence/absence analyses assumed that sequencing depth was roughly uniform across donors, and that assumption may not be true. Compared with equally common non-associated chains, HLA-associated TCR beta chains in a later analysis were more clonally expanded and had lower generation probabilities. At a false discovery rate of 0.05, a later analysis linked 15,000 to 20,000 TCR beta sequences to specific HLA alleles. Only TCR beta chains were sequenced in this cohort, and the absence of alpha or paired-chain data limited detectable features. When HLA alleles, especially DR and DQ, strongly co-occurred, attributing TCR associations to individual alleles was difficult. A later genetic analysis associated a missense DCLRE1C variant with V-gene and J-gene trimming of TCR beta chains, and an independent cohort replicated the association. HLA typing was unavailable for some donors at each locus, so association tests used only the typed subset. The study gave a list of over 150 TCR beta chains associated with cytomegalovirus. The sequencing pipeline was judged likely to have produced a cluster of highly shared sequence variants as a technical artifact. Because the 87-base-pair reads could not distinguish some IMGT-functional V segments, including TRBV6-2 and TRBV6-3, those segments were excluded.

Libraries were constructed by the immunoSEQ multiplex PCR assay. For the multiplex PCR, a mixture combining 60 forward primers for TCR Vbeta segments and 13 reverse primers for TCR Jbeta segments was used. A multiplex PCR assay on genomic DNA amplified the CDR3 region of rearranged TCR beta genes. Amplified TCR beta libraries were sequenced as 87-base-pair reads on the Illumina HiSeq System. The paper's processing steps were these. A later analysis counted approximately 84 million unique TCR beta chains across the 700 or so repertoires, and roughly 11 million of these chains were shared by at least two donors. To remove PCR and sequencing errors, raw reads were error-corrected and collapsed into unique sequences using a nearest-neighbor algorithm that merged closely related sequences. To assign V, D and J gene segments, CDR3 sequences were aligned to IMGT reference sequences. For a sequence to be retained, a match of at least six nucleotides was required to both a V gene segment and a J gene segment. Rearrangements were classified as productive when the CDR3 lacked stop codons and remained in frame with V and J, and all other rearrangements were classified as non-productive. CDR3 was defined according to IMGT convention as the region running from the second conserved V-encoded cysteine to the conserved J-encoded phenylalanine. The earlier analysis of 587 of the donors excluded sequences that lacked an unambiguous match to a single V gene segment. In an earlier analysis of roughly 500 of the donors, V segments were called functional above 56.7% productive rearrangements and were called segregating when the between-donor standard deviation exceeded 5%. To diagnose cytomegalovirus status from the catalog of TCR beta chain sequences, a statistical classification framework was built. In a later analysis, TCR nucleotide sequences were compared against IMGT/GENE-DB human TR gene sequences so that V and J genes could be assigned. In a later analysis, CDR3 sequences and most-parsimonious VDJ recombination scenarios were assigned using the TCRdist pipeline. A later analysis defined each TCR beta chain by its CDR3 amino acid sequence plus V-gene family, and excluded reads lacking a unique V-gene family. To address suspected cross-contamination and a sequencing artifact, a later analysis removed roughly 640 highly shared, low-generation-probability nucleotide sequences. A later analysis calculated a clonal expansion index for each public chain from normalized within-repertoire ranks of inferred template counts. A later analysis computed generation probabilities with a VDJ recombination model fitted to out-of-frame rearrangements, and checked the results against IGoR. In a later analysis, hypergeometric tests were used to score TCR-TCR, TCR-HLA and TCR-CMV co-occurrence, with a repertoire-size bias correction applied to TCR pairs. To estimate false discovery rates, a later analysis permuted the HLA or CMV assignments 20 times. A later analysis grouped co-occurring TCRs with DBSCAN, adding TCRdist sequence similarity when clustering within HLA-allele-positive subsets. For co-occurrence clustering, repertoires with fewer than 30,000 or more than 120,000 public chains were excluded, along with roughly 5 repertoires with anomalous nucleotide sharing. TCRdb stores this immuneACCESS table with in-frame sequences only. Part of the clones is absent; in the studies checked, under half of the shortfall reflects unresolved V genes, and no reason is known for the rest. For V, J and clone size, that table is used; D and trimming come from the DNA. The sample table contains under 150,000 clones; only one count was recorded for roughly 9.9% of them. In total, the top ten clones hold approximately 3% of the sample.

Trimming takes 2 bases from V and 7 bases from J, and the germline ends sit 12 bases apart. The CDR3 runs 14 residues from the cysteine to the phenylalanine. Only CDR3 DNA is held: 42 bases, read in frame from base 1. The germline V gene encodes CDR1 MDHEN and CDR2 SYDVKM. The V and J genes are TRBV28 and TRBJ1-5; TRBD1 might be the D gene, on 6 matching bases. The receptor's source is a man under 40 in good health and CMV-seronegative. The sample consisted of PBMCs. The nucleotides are TGTGCCAGCAGTTTACTCAGGGGTCGACAGCCCCAGCATTTT. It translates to CASSLLRGRQPQHF.